Listed below are T cell receptor beta chains from one sample, sequenced in a study of post-analysis software for immune sequencing data. Each CDR3 protein gets one entry after TCRdb re-called the PCR reads with MiXCR. The sample shows approximately 730,000 distinct CDR3 sequences, 25% to 30% of them seen only once. The specimen was blood. The receptors were sampled from a girl between 5 and 17 years old with multiple sclerosis. The CDR3 runs from the conserved cysteine through the conserved F or W. Each record gives: clone size, D gene, J gene, CDR3 length, V gene, CDR3 protein, CDR3 DNA. The D gene is left open where the match is weak. Clone size is not always given. Where it is, it says once, few, many or a class for expanded clones.

>few|.|TRBJ1-1|14|TRBV20-1
CSAPWGLPNTEAFF
TGCAGTGCGCCGTGGGGACTTCCGAACACTGAAGCTTTCTTT
>.|.|TRBJ1-2|12|TRBV20-1
CSARQTNYGYTF
TGCAGTGCTCGCCAGACTAACTATGGCTACACCTTC
>.|.|TRBJ2-5|18|TRBV5-1
CATSRGGEGGATQETQYF
TGCGCCACCTCGAGGGGTGGTGAAGGGGGAGCCACCCAAGAGACCCAGTACTTC
>many|TRBD2|TRBJ2-1|13|TRBV20-1
CSVWASGSNEQFF
TGCAGTGTGTGGGCTAGCGGGAGTAATGAGCAGTTCTTC
>few|.|TRBJ1-2|15|TRBV6-1
CASSEGPPRGYGYTF
TGTGCCAGCAGTGAGGGGCCCCCTCGGGGCTATGGCTACACCTTC
>.|TRBD1|TRBJ2-5|18|TRBV28
CASSLFPLLRQGEETQYF
TGTGCCAGCAGTTTATTTCCCCTCCTTAGACAGGGGGAAGAGACCCAGTACTTC
>.|TRBD1|TRBJ2-7|14|TRBV20-1
CSARDRTGDYEQYF
TGCAGTGCTAGAGATCGGACAGGGGATTACGAGCAGTACTTC
>.|.|TRBJ2-1|14|TRBV29-1
CSVYGHKADNEQFF
TGCAGCGTTTATGGGCACAAGGCCGACAATGAGCAGTTCTTC
>.|.|TRBJ2-4|14|TRBV14
CASSARGLGNIQYF
TGTGCCAGCAGCGCGCGCGGACTTGGAAACATTCAGTACTTC
>.|.|TRBJ1-1|14|TRBV4-3
CASSQEPLGLGAFF
TGCGCCAGCAGCCAAGAACCCCTAGGGCTCGGGGCTTTCTTT
>.|TRBD2|TRBJ2-2|16|TRBV5-1
CASSSSGRTNTGELFF
TGCGCCAGCAGCTCGTCCGGGAGGACGAACACCGGGGAGCTGTTTTTT
>few|.|TRBJ2-7|14|TRBV2
CASSDVSGTYEQYF
TGTGCCAGCAGTGATGTTTCAGGAACCTACGAGCAGTACTTC
>.|TRBD1|TRBJ2-1|15|TRBV20-1
CSASPPGQGYNEQFF
TGCAGTGCTAGTCCGCCGGGACAGGGCTACAATGAGCAGTTCTTC
>.|.|TRBJ2-3|15|TRBV14
CASSLRSGGTDTQYF
TGTGCCAGCAGCTTAAGGTCGGGGGGCACAGATACGCAGTATTTT
>.|.|TRBJ2-7|17|TRBV10-2
CAGSQNSGAAWTYEQYF
TGCGCCGGCAGTCAGAATTCAGGGGCGGCCTGGACCTACGAGCAGTACTTC
>few|.|TRBJ2-7|15|TRBV20-1
CSAREYGGASYEQYF
TGCAGTGCTAGAGAGTATGGAGGGGCCTCCTACGAGCAGTACTTC
>.|TRBD2|TRBJ2-1|17|TRBV4-3
CASSQGTSGRAYNEQFF
TGCGCCAGCAGCCAGGGGACTAGCGGGAGGGCCTACAATGAGCAGTTCTTC
>.|TRBD2|TRBJ2-1|16|TRBV11-2
CASSLGSGGFYNEQFF
TGTGCCAGCAGCTTAGGTAGCGGGGGATTCTACAATGAGCAGTTCTTC
>.|TRBD1|TRBJ2-1|15|TRBV7-2
CASSIDRGSLNEQFF
TGTGCCAGCAGCATCGACAGGGGGTCCCTCAATGAGCAGTTCTTC
>few|TRBD1|TRBJ1-2|14|TRBV6-5
CASSIDRGHYGYTF
TGTGCCAGCAGCATCGACAGGGGGCATTATGGCTACACCTTC
>.|.|TRBJ1-6|13|TRBV5-1
CASSPRSYSPLHF
TGCGCCAGCAGCCCGCGGTCGTATTCACCCCTCCACTTT
>.|.|TRBJ1-1|16|TRBV29-1
CSVVVGGGLRDTEAFF
TGCAGCGTTGTTGTCGGCGGGGGGCTTAGGGACACTGAAGCTTTCTTT
>.|TRBD1|TRBJ2-1|13|TRBV20-1
CSARVTGVGVQFF
TGCAGTGCTAGAGTCACAGGGGTAGGGGTGCAGTTCTTC
>once|.|TRBJ2-3|16|TRBV4-3
CASSPQFPISADTQYF
TGCGCCAGCAGCCCTCAATTCCCGATTTCCGCAGATACGCAGTATTTT
>.|.|TRBJ1-5|14|TRBV6-6
CASSREGYNQPQHF
TGTGCCAGCAGCCGCGAAGGGTACAATCAGCCCCAGCATTTT
>once|.|TRBJ1-4|13|TRBV5-1
CASSRTSLEKLFF
TGCGCCAGCAGCCGGACCTCACTTGAAAAACTGTTTTTT
>.|TRBD1|TRBJ2-1|17|TRBV6-1
CASSDKGAWLTGTEQFF
TGTGCCAGCAGTGATAAGGGGGCTTGGTTAACCGGAACTGAGCAGTTCTTC
>once|.|TRBJ2-1|13|TRBV3-1
CASSQVTAGEQFF
TGTGCCAGCAGCCAAGTAACCGCGGGGGAGCAGTTCTTC
>.|.|TRBJ1-4|14|TRBV27
CASSGAGSNEKLFF
TGTGCCAGCAGTGGGGCAGGGTCGAATGAAAAACTGTTTTTT
>few|.|TRBJ2-7|14|TRBV7-2
CASSRASETYEQYF
TGTGCCAGCAGCCGTGCTAGCGAGACTTACGAGCAGTACTTC
>few|.|TRBJ1-6|16|TRBV6-5
CASSRPSRGDNSPLHF
TGTGCCAGCAGCCGACCTTCAAGGGGCGATAATTCACCCCTCCACTTT
>once|.|TRBJ1-5|14|TRBV3-1
CASSQWGSNQPQHF
TGTGCCAGCAGCCAGTGGGGGAGCAATCAGCCCCAGCATTTT
>.|TRBD1|TRBJ1-6|16|TRBV5-1
CASSLARDRAHSPLHF
TGCGCCAGCAGCTTGGCCCGGGACAGGGCCCATTCACCCCTCCACTTT
>many|.|TRBJ2-1|11|TRBV29-1
CSVAQGNEQFF
TGCAGCGTGGCACAGGGAAATGAGCAGTTCTTC
>.|TRBD1|TRBJ1-6|13|TRBV12-3/TRBV12-4
CASGRQGLAPLHF
TGTGCCAGCGGAAGACAGGGTTTAGCCCCCCTCCACTTT
>.|.|TRBJ1-3|16|TRBV6-5
CASRAPGTGPGNTIYF
TGTGCCAGCAGGGCTCCCGGGACGGGGCCTGGAAACACCATATATTTT
>few|TRBD2|TRBJ2-7|13|TRBV20-1
CSASRLAGREQYF
TGCAGTGCTAGCCGGCTAGCGGGAAGGGAGCAGTACTTC
>few|.|TRBJ2-7|15|TRBV28
CASSRDTSFSYEQYF
TGTGCCAGCAGTAGGGACACCTCCTTCTCCTACGAGCAGTACTTC
>.|TRBD2|TRBJ2-7|16|TRBV25-1
CASSESYGPREGEQYF
TGTGCCAGCAGTGAATCCTACGGACCCCGGGAGGGCGAGCAGTACTTC
>.|.|TRBJ1-2|12|TRBV7-2
CANSSMVGGYTF
TGTGCCAACAGCTCCATGGTGGGAGGCTACACCTTC
>.|TRBD1|TRBJ1-2|11|TRBV29-1
CSVDRGNGYTF
TGCAGCGTGGACAGGGGGAATGGCTACACCTTC
>many|.|TRBJ2-5|15|TRBV20-1
CSADPLGETLETQYF
TGCAGTGCAGACCCCCTGGGGGAGACCTTAGAGACCCAGTACTTC
>few|.|TRBJ2-5|13|TRBV29-1
CSVAAGGRETQYF
TGCAGCGTTGCCGCAGGAGGGAGGGAGACCCAGTACTTC
>few|TRBD2|TRBJ2-3|15|TRBV6-2/TRBV6-3
CASSYALAGTDTQYF
TGTGCCAGCAGTTACGCGTTAGCGGGAACGGATACGCAGTATTTT
>many|TRBD2|TRBJ2-5|13|TRBV7-2
CASSLVRGETQYF
TGTGCCAGCAGCTTAGTGCGGGGGGAGACCCAGTACTTC
>.|.|TRBJ1-1|12|TRBV2
CAIQTGLPEAFF
TGTGCCATCCAAACAGGGCTCCCTGAAGCTTTCTTT
>.|TRBD2|TRBJ2-3|13|TRBV10-3
CASQRVAGDTQYF
TGTGCCTCTCAACGCGTAGCGGGAGATACGCAGTATTTT
>.|.|TRBJ1-4|16|TRBV13
CASSLGLQTTNEKLFF
TGTGCCAGCAGCTTAGGCCTACAGACAACTAATGAAAAACTGTTTTTT
>.|.|TRBJ2-7|16|TRBV4-3
CASSPNAAGTGYEQYF
TGCGCCAGCAGCCCCAACGCTGCGGGAACCGGATACGAGCAGTACTTC